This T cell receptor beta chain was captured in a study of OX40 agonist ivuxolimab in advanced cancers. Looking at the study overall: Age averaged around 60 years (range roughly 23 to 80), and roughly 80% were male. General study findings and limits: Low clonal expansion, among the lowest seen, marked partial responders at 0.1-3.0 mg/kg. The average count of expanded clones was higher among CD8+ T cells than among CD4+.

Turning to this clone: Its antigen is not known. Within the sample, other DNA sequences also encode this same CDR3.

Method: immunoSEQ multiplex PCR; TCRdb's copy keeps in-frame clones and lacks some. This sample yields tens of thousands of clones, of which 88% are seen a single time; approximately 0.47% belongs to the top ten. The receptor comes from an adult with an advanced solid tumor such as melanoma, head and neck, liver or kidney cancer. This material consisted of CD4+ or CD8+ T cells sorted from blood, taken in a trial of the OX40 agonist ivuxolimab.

The CDR3 DNA sequence: TGCGCCAGCAGCTTGGGGGGGTTGGACACCGGGGAGCTGTTTTTT. This encodes CASSLGGLDTGELFF. The chain employs TRBV5-1 and TRBJ2-2, with D tentatively TRBD1 or TRBD2 (5 bases each). The CDR3 length is 15 residues. Trimming shortened V by 0 bases and J by 3 bases, and 9 bases separated the two germline ends. CDR1 is SGHRS and CDR2 is YFSETQ in the germline V gene.